This TCR beta chain was profiled in a study of OX40 agonist ivuxolimab in advanced cancers. Regarding the complete study: Ivuxolimab was an agonistic, fully human IgG2 monoclonal antibody directed against OX40 (CD134), a costimulatory receptor. Intravenous ivuxolimab was administered to patients every 2 weeks at six dose levels: 0.01, 0.1, 0.3, 1.5, 3 and 10 mg/kg. Of the 50 to 55 dose-escalation patients, hepatocellular carcinoma was present in some 19, melanoma in roughly 15, renal cell carcinoma in 9 and head and neck cancer in 9. A male proportion of roughly 80% and a mean age of roughly 55 years, ranging from about 20 to 79, were recorded for the dose-escalation cohort. Patients were allowed to have had prior anti-PD-1, anti-PD-L1 or anti-CTLA-4 therapy, and 40% of the dose-escalation patients had previously received checkpoint inhibitors. Partial responses occurred in three dose-escalation patients: two with cutaneous melanoma and one with hepatocellular carcinoma. Peripheral TCRbeta sequencing was intended to test whether TCR sequence diversity was altered and clonal T-cell expansion was caused by ivuxolimab. The monotherapy dose-escalation portion (N of about 50 patients) of the phase I ivuxolimab trial is reported in the paper.

What the authors observed across the whole study: Low levels of normalized T-cell clonal expansion were also seen in some nonresponding patients. The antigen specificity of the clonally expanded peripheral T cells was not determined. In partial responders in the 0.1-3.0 mg/kg groups, normalized peripheral clonal expansion was found to be among the lowest, especially among CD8+ T cells. At doses of 0.1 to 3.0 mg/kg, clonal expansion of both CD4+ and CD8+ blood T cells was observed from baseline to week 6. On average, CD8+ T cells showed more expanded clones than CD4+ T cells after ivuxolimab.

The trial excluded patients who had a history of autoimmune disease or who were on systemic immunosuppression. Peripheral blood for TCR sequencing was collected from all dose cohorts at baseline, on cycle 4 day 1, and on cycle 7 day 1. The samples were taken from a phase I, first-in-human, multicenter, open-label dose-escalation trial of ivuxolimab. Adults with locally advanced or metastatic head and neck squamous cell, hepatocellular, melanoma or renal cell carcinoma were enrolled in the trial. Before TCR sequencing, CD4+ T cells and CD8+ T cells were sorted from peripheral blood as separate populations. CDR1 and CDR2 are drawn from the germline V gene: MGHDK, SYGVNS. V drops 4 bases and J drops 0 bases, leaving 8 bases in between. The CDR3 goes from the cysteine to the phenylalanine over 14 residues. The sequence is cut down to CDR3 DNA, 42 bases in frame from base 1. Details on this clone: The specificity of this receptor is unknown. No base qualities exist here, and no much larger clone lies one base off it.

Genomic DNA was isolated from the sorted cells so that the TCRbeta CDR3 region could be sequenced. TCRbeta CDR3 regions were sequenced using the immunoSEQ Assay. TCRdb took over this immuneACCESS table, retaining in-frame rearrangements with V and J assigned. Such tables are incomplete; in checked studies, under half of the missing clones stem from an unresolved V gene, and the remainder is unexplained. The sample table records about 32,000 clones; roughly 89% of these occur just once. The biggest ten clones account for roughly 30% of the sample. The chain was built from TRBV25-1 and TRBJ2-3; the D gene identity is not certain. This clonotype was obtained from an adult with an advanced solid tumor such as melanoma, head and neck, liver or kidney cancer. Sequencing was performed on CD4+ or CD8+ T cells sorted from blood, taken in a trial of the OX40 agonist ivuxolimab. The CDR3 in this case is CASSGRISTDTQYF. The bases read TGTGCCAGCAGTGGAAGAATTAGCACAGATACGCAGTATTTT.